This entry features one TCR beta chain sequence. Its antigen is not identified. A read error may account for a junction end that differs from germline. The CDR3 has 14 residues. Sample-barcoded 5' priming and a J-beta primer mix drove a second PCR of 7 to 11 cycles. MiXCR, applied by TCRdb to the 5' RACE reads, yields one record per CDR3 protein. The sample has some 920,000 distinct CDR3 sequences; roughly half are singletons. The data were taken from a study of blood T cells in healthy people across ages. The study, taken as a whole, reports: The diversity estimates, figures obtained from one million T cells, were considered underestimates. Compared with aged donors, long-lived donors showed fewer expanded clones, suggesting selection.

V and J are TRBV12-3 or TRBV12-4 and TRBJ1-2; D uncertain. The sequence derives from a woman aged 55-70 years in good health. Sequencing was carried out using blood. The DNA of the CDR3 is TGTGCCGGCAGACCCTCCTCGGGTGGCTATGGCTACACCTTC. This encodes CAGRPSSGGYGYTF.